This TCR beta chain was sequenced for a study of blood T cell repertoires in COVID-19. Study as a whole: Both acute and convalescent COVID-19 samples were obtained from the United States, Italy and Spain. T cells, B-cell-depleted T cells, or PBMCs provided the cDNA or gDNA that served as material.

Per the original data handling: Nucleated cell counts were estimated from reference gene primer amplification. Measured with immunoSEQ multiplex PCR; TCRdb has only the in-frame clones, and not every one. That table supplies the V and J calls and clone size; D and trimming were determined from the DNA. This sample has 30,000 to 40,000 clones; about 87% occur once, and the top ten carry roughly a tenth. Germline loops: CDR1 KGHDR, CDR2 SFDVKD. Trimming removed 0 bases from V and 4 bases from J; junction bases left unmatched: 11. The CDR3 has 18 amino acids. The chain recombines TRBV24-1 with TRBJ2-5; TRBD1 aligns across 9 bases. The sequenced sample was peripheral blood. The clonotype was recovered from a man older than 75 with active COVID-19. This CDR3 reads CATSDLGTGSEKGETQYF. Here the CDR3 DNA reads TGTGCCACCAGTGATTTGGGGACAGGGTCTGAAAAGGGAGAGACCCAGTACTTC.